The subject of this entry is one T cell receptor (beta chain). Its cognate antigen is unknown. The identical CDR3 is also encoded by other nucleotide sequences in the sample. The data are from a study of ipilimumab plus nivolumab after autologous stem cell transplantation. Study context: Patients received a median of roughly 5 ipilimumab and about 8 nivolumab doses. Study outcomes and limitations: Per the authors, repertoire, Treg and microbiota data justify further study.

Starting 14 to 28 days after autologous transplant, ipilimumab 1 mg/kg was given. Dosing: nivolumab 3 mg/kg IV, weeks 1, 4, 7, 10, then every two weeks to week 26. Assay used: immunoSEQ multiplex PCR; TCRdb lists only in-frame clones, some missing. The table includes 37,000 or so clones, 92% detected once. The input for sequencing was PBMCs, taken in a trial of ipilimumab plus nivolumab as post-transplant consolidation. The sequence was obtained from a male donor with multiple myeloma.

DNA of the CDR3: TGTGCCAGCTCACCCTCCACAGATACGCAGTATTTT. Amino acid sequence: CASSPSTDTQYF. The chain combines TRBV18 with TRBJ2-3; D not certain. This CDR3 spans 12 amino acids. CDR1 KGHSH and CDR2 LQKENI come from the germline V gene. V shed 3 bases and J shed 2 bases, with 3 bases lying between them.